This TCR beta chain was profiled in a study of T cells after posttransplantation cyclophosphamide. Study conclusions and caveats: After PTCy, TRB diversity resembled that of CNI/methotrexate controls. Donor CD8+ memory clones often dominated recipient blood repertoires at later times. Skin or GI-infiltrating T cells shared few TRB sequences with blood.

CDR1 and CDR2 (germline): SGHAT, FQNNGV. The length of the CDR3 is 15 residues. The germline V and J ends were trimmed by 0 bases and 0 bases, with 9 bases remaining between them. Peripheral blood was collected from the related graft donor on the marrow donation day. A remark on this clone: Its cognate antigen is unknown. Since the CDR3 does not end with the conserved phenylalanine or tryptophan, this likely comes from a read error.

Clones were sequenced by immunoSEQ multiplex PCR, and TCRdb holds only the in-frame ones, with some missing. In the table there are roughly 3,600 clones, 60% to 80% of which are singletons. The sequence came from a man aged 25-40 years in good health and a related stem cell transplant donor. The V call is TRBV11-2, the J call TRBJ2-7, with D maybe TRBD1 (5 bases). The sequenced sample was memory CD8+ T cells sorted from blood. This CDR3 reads CASSLDLGASYEQYL. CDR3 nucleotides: TGTGCCAGCAGCTTAGACCTAGGGGCCTCCTACGAGCAGTACCTC.